The clone carrying this T cell receptor beta chain was seen a single time. Its specificity is unknown. This CDR3 has 10 residues. V lost 4 bases and J lost 8, with 8 bases in between. Germline CDR1 reads SQVTM; CDR2 reads ANQGSEA. The data belong to a study of T cell repertoires in cytomegalovirus infection. The wider study: Matching HLA type, along with CMV infection, was indicated by public TCR beta signatures.

TCRdb itself ran the reads through MiXCR, one entry per CDR3 protein. The sample records around 130,000 distinct CDR3 sequences, 20% to 30% being singletons. The sequence was obtained from a human donor in good health (CMV status not recorded). Some clones in this sample may be carry-over from other donors' samples. Material for sequencing was PBMCs, sequenced either directly or after in vitro stimulation (not recorded which). The chain uses TRBV29-1 and TRBJ1-1; maybe TRBD1 (5 bases). The CDR3: CSVVDSEAFF. The CDR3 DNA reads TGCAGCGTTGTCGACAGCGAAGCTTTCTTT.